This T cell receptor (beta chain) was documented in a study of technical replicates of blood from a handful of donors. Profiling relied on immunoSEQ multiplex PCR, and the TCRdb table lists in-frame clones only, not all of them. The repertoire includes 66,000 or so clones, 70% to 90% of them detected once, and just over 4.5% sits in the top ten. This CDR3 spans 16 amino acids. Germline CDR1 and CDR2: MRHNA and SNTAGT. Trimming left V 11 bases short and J 0 bases short, with 22 bases between. This sequence joins TRBV6-4 and TRBJ1-1; TRBD1 might be the D (5 bases). The TCR sequence derives from a human donor in good health. Some clones in this sample may be carry-over from other donors' samples. Sequenced sample: PBMCs. CDR3 sequence reads: CAGKTLGKQVNTEAFF. The CDR3 region has the DNA TGTGCCGGAAAGACGCTGGGTAAACAGGTGAACACTGAAGCTTTCTTT.